This TCR beta chain was found in a study of beta chain features in type 1 diabetes. Only a few counts were recorded for this clone. The antigen remains undetermined. TCRB transcripts that were expressed got sequenced, as all of the isolated RNA had been reverse transcribed. Here immunoSEQ multiplex PCR was the method, and the copy in TCRdb shows in-frame clones only, minus some. The repertoire holds about 44,000 clones, around 52% seen once, with over 2% in the top ten. The germline CDR1 and CDR2 sequences are KGHSH and LQKENI. Trimming took 0 bases from V and 11 from J; bases not matched to a gene: 1. The CDR3 runs to 12 residues. Sorted populations all exceeded 98% purity. Study-level results: VDJ junctions in type 1 diabetes patients carried more deletions and fewer insertions. cDNA sequencing could over-represent cells with high TCR expression.

This sequence originates from a woman under 30 in good health. The sequenced material came from Tregs from blood. V gene TRBV18 combines with J gene TRBJ1-5, with 7 positions matching TRBD1. The CDR3 here is CASSPPDRAQHF. In DNA form, the CDR3 reads TGTGCCAGCTCACCACCCGACAGGGCCCAGCATTTT.